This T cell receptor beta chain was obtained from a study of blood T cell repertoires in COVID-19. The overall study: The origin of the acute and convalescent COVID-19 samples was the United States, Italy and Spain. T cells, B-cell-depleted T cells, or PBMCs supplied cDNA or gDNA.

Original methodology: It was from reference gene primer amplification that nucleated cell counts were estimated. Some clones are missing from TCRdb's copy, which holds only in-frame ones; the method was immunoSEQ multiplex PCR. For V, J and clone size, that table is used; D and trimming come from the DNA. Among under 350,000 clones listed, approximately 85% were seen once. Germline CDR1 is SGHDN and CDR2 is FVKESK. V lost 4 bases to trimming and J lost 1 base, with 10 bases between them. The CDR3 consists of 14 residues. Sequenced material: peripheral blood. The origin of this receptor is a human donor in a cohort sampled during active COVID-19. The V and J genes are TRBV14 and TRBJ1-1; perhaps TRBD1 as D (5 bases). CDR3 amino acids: CASSLRRGNTEAFF. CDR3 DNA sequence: TGTGCCAGCAGCCTAAGGAGGGGGAACACTGAAGCTTTCTTT.